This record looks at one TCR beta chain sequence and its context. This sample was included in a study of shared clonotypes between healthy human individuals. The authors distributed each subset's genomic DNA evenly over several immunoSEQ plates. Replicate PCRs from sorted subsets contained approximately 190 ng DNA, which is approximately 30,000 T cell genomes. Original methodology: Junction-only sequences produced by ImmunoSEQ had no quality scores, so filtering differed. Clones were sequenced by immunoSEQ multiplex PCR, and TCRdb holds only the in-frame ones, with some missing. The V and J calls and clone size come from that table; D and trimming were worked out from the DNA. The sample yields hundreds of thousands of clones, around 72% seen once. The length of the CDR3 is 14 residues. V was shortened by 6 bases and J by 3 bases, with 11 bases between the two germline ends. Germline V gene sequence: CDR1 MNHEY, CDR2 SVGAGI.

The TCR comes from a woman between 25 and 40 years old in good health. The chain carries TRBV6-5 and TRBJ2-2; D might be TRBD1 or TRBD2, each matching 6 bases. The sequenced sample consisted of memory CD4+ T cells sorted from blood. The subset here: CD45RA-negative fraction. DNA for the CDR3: TGTGCCAGCAGGGGGGGCGCCTACACCGGGGAGCTGTTTTTT. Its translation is CASRGGAYTGELFF.